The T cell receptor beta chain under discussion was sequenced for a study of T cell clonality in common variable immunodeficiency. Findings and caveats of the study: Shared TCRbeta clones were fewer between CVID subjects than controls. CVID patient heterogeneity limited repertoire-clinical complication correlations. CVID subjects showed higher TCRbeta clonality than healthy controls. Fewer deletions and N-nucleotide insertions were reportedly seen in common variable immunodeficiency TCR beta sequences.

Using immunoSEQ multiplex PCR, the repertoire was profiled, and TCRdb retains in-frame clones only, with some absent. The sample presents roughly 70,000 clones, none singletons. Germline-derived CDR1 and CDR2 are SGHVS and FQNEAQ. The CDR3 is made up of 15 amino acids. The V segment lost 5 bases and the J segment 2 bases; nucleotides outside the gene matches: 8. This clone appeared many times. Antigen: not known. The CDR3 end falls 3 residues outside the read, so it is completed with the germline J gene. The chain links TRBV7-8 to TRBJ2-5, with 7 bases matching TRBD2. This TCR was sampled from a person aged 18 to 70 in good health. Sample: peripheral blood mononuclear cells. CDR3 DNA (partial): TGTGCCAGCAGCCCCCGACTAGCCCGACAAGAGACC. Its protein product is CASSPRLARQET. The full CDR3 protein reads CASSPRLARQETQYF. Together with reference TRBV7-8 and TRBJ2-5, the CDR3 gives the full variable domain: GAGVSQSPRYKVAKRGQDVALRCDPISGHVSLFWYQQALGQGPEFLTYFQNEAQLDKSGLPSDRFFAERPEGSVSTLKIQRTQQEDSAVYLCASSPRLARQETQYFGPGTRLLVL.